This is a list of T cell receptor beta chains from one sample in a study of blood T cell repertoires in COVID-19. Measured with immunoSEQ multiplex PCR; TCRdb has only the in-frame clones, and not every one. The table lists roughly 97,000 clones, less than 90% of them singletons. Sequenced input: peripheral blood. The receptors derive from a human donor in a cohort sampled during active COVID-19. The CDR3 runs from the conserved cysteine through the conserved F or W. D genes are given only for firm matches.

TRBJ1-6 TRBV27 - CASSFLRGASQVGSPLHF TGTGCCAGCAGTTTCCTCCGGGGGGCCTCTCAAGTGGGGTCACCCCTCCACTTT
TRBJ1-6 TRBV19 TRBD1 CASSSQDRELSPLHF TGTGCCAGTAGTTCCCAAGACAGGGAACTTTCACCCCTCCACTTT
TRBJ1-5 TRBV5-5 - CASSLGYSNQPQHF TGTGCCAGCAGCTTGGGTTATAGCAATCAGCCCCAGCATTTT
TRBJ1-1 TRBV6-5 - CASSSLDGDTEAFF TGTGCCAGCAGTTCCTTGGACGGGGACACTGAAGCTTTCTTT
TRBJ2-2 TRBV24-1 TRBD1 CATRDRNTGELFF TGTGCCACCCGGGACAGGAACACCGGGGAGCTGTTTTTT
TRBJ1-2 TRBV28 - CASSSPLLAVYGYTF TGTGCCAGCAGTTCCCCCCTCCTAGCGGTCTATGGCTACACCTTC
TRBJ2-2 TRBV19 - CASRTPSNTGELFF TGTGCCAGTCGGACACCATCGAACACCGGGGAGCTGTTTTTT
TRBJ1-2 TRBV28 TRBD1 CASSSGGTESNYGYTF TGTGCCAGCAGTTCAGGCGGGACAGAATCGAACTATGGCTACACCTTC
TRBJ1-2 TRBV28 TRBD1 CASSEQGGYGYTF TGTGCCAGCAGCGAACAGGGGGGCTATGGCTACACCTTC
TRBJ2-2 TRBV6-4 - CASSSGSEGTGELFF TGTGCCAGCAGTTCAGGGTCCGAAGGGACCGGGGAGCTGTTTTTT
TRBJ2-1 TRBV7-8 TRBD2 CASSPIAGGKIYNEQFF TGTGCCAGCAGCCCAATAGCGGGAGGGAAAATTTACAATGAGCAGTTCTTC
TRBJ2-7 TRBV5-1 TRBD2 CASSLEGGPYEQYF TGCGCCAGCAGCTTGGAGGGAGGGCCTTACGAGCAGTACTTC
TRBJ2-5 TRBV9 - CASASGVSETQYF TGTGCCAGCGCTTCGGGGGTGAGCGAGACCCAGTACTTC
TRBJ2-1 TRBV5-1 TRBD1 CASSARTGGSNEQFF TGCGCCAGCAGCGCGAGGACAGGGGGTAGCAATGAGCAGTTCTTC
TRBJ1-5 TRBV19 - CASSITSGDQPQHF TGTGCCAGTAGTATAACCTCAGGGGATCAGCCCCAGCATTTT
TRBJ2-3 TRBV5-1 TRBD2 CASSWGSGRTDTQYF TGCGCCAGCAGCTGGGGTAGCGGGAGGACAGATACGCAGTATTTT
TRBJ1-2 TRBV7-8 - CASSTTEIPNYGYTF TGTGCCAGCAGCACCACAGAAATTCCGAACTATGGCTACACCTTC